These 9 T cell receptor beta chains came from one sample sequenced in a study of blood T cells in healthy people across ages. Combining a sample-barcoded 5' primer with a J-beta primer mix, a second PCR ran for roughly 7 to 11 cycles. One entry per CDR3 protein results from TCRdb running MiXCR on the 5' RACE reads. The sample has around 990,000 distinct CDR3 sequences, less than 25% seen once; the top ten hold approximately 0.79%. The same data also went into a second study, on T cells of mothers and their children.

Material: blood. These receptors were taken from a girl aged 2 to 9 in good health.

This clonotype was found a few times. The chain joins TRBV6-1 to TRBJ1-2, with D unresolved. The CDR3 spans 16 residues. The V end was cut by 6 bases, the J end by 4 bases, with 21 bases between. The germline CDR1 and CDR2 sequences are MNHNS and SASEGT. The CDR3 sequence is CASRDRAGSIVYGYTF. CDR3 nucleotide sequence: TGTGCCAGCAGGGACCGAGCGGGGTCTATAGTCTATGGCTACACCTTC.

The chain recombines TRBV7-2 with TRBJ2-1, with D tentatively TRBD1 (6 bases). The DNA end favors TRBJ2-7, so the J call may be wrong. Germline V gene lookup returns CDR1 SGHTA and CDR2 FQGNSA. This CDR3 region has 13 residues. The DNA for the CDR3 is TGTGCCAGCCGGACAGCTCTTTCCTACGAGCAGTACTTC. Translation: CASRTALSYEQYF.

This clonotype was observed a few times. The CDR3 DNA reads as TGTGCCAGCAGCTTCGGGGAGACAGTGAATGAGCAGTTCTTC. It translates to CASSFGETVNEQFF. The V gene is TRBV7-9, the J gene TRBJ2-1; possibly TRBD1 or TRBD2 for D (5 bases each). Trimming shortened V by 3 bases and J by 7 bases, and 13 bases separated the two germline ends. The CDR3 is 14 residues long. The germline V gene encodes CDR1 SEHNR and CDR2 FQNEAQ (reference sequence). The full variable domain, its missing parts supplied by reference TRBV7-9 and TRBJ2-1, is DTGVSQNPRHKITKRGQNVTFRCDPISEHNRLYWYRQTLGQGPEFLTYFQNEAQLEKSRLLSDRFSAERPKGSFSTLEIQRTEQGDSAMYLCASSFGETVNEQFFGPGTRLTVL.

The chain carries TRBV18 and TRBJ2-5; 16 bases fit TRBD2. Germline V lookup: CDR1 KGHSH, CDR2 LQKENI. Trimming cost V 3 bases and J 1 base; bases outside gene matches: 2. This CDR3 region has 17 residues. The CDR3 region has the DNA TGTGCCAGCTCACCGGGACTAGCGGGGGGGCTCCAAGAGACCCAGTACTTC. Its translation: CASSPGLAGGLQETQYF.

The J gene is TRBJ1-1, the V gene TRBV7-9; D unclear. The CDR3 runs to 15 residues. Germline CDR1 is SEHNR and CDR2 is FQNEAQ (reference sequence). The germline V and J ends were trimmed by 5 bases and 0 bases, with 13 bases remaining between them. CDR3 DNA sequence: TGTGCCAGCAGCATAACCGGGGTGATGAACACTGAAGCTTTCTTT. It translates to CASSITGVMNTEAFF.

Details on this clonotype: One junction end disagrees with the germline gene, perhaps due to a read error. J is TRBJ1-1 and V is TRBV3-1; tentatively, D is TRBD1 (6 bases). Germline V gene lookup returns CDR1 LGHDT and CDR2 YNNKEL (reference sequence). This CDR3 region has 12 residues. CDR3 in DNA: TGTGTCAGCAGGCTCGGACAGAAACAAGCTTTCTTT. This encodes CVSRLGQKQAFF.

This clonotype came up a few times. The CDR3 sequence is CSVGGRDEQFF. The DNA of the CDR3 is TGCAGTGTAGGAGGGAGGGATGAGCAGTTCTTC. This chain links TRBV20-1 with TRBJ2-1, with 7 bases identical to TRBD2. The CDR3 contains 11 residues. V was pared by 7 bases and J by 8 bases, with 5 bases of the junction left unmatched. The germline gives CDR1 DFQATT, CDR2 SNEGSKA (reference sequence).

The chain is built from TRBV12-3 or TRBV12-4 and TRBJ2-7; 12 nucleotides match TRBD2. This CDR3 contains 16 residues. V was clipped by 6 bases and J by 1 base; unmatched bases: 7. CDR3 residues: CASRPGLAGSSYEQYF. The CDR3 DNA reads TGTGCCAGCAGGCCGGGACTAGCGGGCTCTTCCTACGAGCAGTACTTC.

Only a few counts were recorded for this clonotype. The DNA for the CDR3 is TGTGCCAGCAGCCCCAAGTTCGGGACAGCACTCTACGAGCAGTACTTC. The encoded protein is CASSPKFGTALYEQYF. V and J are TRBV12-3 or TRBV12-4 and TRBJ2-7, with 7 bases matching TRBD1. V lost 6 bases and J lost 3; bases outside the gene matches: 14. The CDR3 length is 16 residues.